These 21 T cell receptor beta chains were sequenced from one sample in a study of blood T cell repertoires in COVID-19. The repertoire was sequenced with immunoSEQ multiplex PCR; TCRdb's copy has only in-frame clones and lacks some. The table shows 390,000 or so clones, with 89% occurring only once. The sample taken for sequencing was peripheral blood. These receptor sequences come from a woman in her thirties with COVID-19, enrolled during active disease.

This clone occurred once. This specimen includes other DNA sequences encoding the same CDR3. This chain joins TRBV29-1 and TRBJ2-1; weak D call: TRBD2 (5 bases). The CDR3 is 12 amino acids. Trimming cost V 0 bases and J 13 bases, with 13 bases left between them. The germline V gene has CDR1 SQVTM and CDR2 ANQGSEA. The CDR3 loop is CSVEDTRAGQFF. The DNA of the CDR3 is TGCAGCGTTGAAGATACGAGGGCCGGACAGTTCTTC.

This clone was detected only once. The CDR3 protein is CASVPSGYTDTQYF. For the CDR3, the DNA is TGTGCCAGCGTCCCTAGCGGATACACAGATACGCAGTATTTT. The rearrangement uses TRBV6-5 and TRBJ2-3; 7 bases are shared with TRBD2. With 8 bases clipped from V and 2 bases from J, the junction kept 7 bases outside the gene matches. This CDR3 is 14 amino acids long. Looked up from germline, CDR1 is MNHEY and CDR2 is SVGAGI.

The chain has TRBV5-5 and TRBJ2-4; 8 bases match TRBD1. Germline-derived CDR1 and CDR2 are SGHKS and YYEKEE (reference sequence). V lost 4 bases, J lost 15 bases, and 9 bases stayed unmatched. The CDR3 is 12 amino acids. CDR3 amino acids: CASSGRQGTVYF. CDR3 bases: TGTGCCAGCAGCGGGAGACAGGGGACCGTGTACTTC.

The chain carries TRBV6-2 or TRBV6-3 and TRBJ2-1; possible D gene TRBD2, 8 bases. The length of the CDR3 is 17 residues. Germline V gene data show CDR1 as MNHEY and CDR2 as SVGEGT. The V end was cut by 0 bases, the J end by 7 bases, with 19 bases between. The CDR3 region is CASSYSRDRVAGNEQFF. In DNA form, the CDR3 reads TGTGCCAGCAGTTACTCGCGAGACAGGGTAGCGGGGAATGAGCAGTTCTTC.

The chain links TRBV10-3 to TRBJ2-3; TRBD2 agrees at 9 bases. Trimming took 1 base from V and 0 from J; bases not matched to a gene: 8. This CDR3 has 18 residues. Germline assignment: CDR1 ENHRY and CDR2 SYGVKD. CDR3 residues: CAISEWGAGGPSTDTQYF. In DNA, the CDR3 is TGTGCCATCAGTGAGTGGGGTGCGGGAGGGCCCAGCACAGATACGCAGTATTTT.

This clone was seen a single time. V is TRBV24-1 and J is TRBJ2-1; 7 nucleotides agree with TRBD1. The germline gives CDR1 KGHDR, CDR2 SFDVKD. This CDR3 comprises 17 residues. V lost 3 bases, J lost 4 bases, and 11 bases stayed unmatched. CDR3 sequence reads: CATSDMGRTGKYNEQFF. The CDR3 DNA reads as TGTGCCACCAGTGATATGGGCCGGACAGGCAAATACAATGAGCAGTTCTTC.

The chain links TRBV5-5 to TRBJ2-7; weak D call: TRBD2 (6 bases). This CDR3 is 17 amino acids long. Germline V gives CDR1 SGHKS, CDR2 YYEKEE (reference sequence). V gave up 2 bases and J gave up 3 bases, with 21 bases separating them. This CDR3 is CASSLTFASRGIYEQYF. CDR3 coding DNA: TGTGCCAGCAGCTTAACTTTTGCATCCCGGGGGATCTACGAGCAGTACTTC. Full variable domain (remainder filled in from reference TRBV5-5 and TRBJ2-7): DAGVTQSPTHLIKTRGQQVTLRCSPISGHKSVSWYQQVLGQGPQFIFQYYEKEERGRGNFPDRFSARQFPNYSSELNVNALLLGDSALYLCASSLTFASRGIYEQYFGPGTRLTVT.

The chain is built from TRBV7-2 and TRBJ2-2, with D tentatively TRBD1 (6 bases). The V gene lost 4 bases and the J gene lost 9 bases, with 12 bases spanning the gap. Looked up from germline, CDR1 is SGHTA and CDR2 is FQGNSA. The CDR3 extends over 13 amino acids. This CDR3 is CASSSIQGRELFF. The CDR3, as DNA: TGTGCCAGCAGCTCGATACAGGGCCGGGAGCTGTTTTTT.

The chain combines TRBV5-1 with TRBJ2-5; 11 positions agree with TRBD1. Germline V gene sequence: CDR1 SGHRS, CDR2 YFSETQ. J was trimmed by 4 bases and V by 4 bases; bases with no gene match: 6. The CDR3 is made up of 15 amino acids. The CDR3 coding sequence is TGCGCCAGCAGCAGTCGAGGGACAGGGGGAGAGACCCAGTACTTC. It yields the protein CASSSRGTGGETQYF. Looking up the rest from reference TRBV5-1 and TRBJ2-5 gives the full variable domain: KAGVTQTPRYLIKTRGQQVTLSCSPISGHRSVSWYQQTPGQGLQFLFEYFSETQRNKGNFPGRFSGRQFSNSRSEMNVSTLELGDSALYLCASSSRGTGGETQYFGPGTRLLVL.

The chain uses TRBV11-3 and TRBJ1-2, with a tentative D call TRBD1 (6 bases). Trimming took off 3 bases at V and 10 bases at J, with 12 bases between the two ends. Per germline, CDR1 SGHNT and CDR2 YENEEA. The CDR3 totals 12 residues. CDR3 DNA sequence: TGTGCCAGCAGCTTTGGGCAGGGGAACTACACCTTC. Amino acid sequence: CASSFGQGNYTF. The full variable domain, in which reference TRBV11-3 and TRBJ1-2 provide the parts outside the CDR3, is EAGVVQSPRYKIIEKKQPVAFWCNPISGHNTLYWYLQNLGQGPELLIRYENEEAVDDSQLPKDRFSAERLKGVDSTLKIQPAELGDSAVYLCASSFGQGNYTFGSGTRLTVV.

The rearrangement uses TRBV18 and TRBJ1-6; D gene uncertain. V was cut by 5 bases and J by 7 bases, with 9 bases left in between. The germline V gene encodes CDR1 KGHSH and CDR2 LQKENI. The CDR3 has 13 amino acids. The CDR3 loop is CASSEGTNSPLHF. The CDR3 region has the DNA TGTGCCAGCTCAGAGGGAACAAATTCACCCCTCCACTTT. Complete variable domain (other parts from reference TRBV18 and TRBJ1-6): NAGVMQNPRHLVRRRGQEARLRCSPMKGHSHVYWYRQLPEEGLKFMVYLQKENIIDESGMPKERFSAEFPKEGPSILRIQQVVRGDSAAYFCASSEGTNSPLHFGNGTRLTVT.

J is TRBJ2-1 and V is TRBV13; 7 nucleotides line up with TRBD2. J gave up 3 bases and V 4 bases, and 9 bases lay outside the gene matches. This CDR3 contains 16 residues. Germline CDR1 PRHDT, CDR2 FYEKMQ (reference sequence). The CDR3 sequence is CASSSPASGVYNEQFF. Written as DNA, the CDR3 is TGTGCCAGCAGCTCCCCGGCTAGCGGAGTCTACAATGAGCAGTTCTTC. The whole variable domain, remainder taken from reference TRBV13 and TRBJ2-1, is AAGVIQSPRHLIKEKRETATLKCYPIPRHDTVYWYQQGPGQDPQFLISFYEKMQSDKGSIPDRFSAQQFSDYHSELNMSSLELGDSALYFCASSSPASGVYNEQFFGPGTRLTVL.

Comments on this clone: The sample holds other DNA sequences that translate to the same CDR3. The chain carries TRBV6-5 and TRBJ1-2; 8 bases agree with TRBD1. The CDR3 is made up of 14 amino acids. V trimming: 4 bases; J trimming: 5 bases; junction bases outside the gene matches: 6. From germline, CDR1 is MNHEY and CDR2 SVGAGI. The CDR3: CASSSSRQGYGYTF. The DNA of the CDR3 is TGTGCCAGCAGTTCCAGCCGACAGGGGTATGGCTACACCTTC.

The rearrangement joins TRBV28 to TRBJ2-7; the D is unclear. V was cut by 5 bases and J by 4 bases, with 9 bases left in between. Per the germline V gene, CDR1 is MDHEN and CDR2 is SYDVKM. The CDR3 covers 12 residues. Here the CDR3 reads CASSPMRYEQYF. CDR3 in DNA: TGTGCCAGCAGTCCTATGAGGTACGAGCAGTACTTC.

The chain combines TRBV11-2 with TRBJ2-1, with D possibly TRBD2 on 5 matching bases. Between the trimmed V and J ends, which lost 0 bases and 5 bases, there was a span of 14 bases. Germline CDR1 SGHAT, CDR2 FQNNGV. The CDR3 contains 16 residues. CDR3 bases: TGTGCCAGCAGCTTAGAGAGAGGGAGTTTAGACAATGAGCAGTTCTTC. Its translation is CASSLERGSLDNEQFF.

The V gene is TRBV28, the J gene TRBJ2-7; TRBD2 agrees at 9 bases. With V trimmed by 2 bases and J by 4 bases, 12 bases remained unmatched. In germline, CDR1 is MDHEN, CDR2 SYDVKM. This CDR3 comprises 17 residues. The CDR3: CASSLIPPMRGGYEQYF. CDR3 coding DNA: TGTGCCAGCAGTTTAATCCCTCCCATGCGGGGGGGTTACGAGCAGTACTTC.

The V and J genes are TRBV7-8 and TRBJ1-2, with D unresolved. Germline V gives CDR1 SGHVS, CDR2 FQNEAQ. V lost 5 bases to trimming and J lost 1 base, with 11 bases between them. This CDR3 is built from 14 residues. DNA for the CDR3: TGTGCCAGCAGCCCAACGGGTAGTAACTATGGCTACACCTTC. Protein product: CASSPTGSNYGYTF.

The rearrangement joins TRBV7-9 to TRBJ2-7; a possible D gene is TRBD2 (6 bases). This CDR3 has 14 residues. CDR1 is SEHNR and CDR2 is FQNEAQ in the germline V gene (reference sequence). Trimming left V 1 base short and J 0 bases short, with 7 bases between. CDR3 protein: CASSLGGDSYEQYF. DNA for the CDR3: TGTGCCAGCAGCTTAGGGGGGGACTCCTACGAGCAGTACTTC.

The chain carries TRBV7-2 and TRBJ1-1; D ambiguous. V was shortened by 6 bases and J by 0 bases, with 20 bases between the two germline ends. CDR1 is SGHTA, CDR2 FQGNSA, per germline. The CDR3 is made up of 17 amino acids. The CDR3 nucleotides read TGTGCCAGCAGACGGAGGGATTACAGAAATATGAACACTGAAGCTTTCTTT. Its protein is CASRRRDYRNMNTEAFF.

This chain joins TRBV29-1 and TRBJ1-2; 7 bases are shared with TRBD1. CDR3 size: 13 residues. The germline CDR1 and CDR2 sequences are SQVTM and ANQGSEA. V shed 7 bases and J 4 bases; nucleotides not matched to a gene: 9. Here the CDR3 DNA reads TGCAGCGCGAATAAGGGGGCGCGCTATGGCTACACCTTC. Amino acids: CSANKGARYGYTF.

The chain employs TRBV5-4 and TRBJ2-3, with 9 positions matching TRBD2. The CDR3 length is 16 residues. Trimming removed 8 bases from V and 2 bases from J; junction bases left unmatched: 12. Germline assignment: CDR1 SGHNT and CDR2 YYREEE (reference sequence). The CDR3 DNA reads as TGTGCCAGTCGGACTGGGGCGGGGGGGCCCACAGATACGCAGTATTTT. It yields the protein CASRTGAGGPTDTQYF. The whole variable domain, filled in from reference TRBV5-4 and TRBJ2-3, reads ETGVTQSPTHLIKTRGQQVTLRCSSQSGHNTVSWYQQALGQGPQFIFQYYREEENGRGNFPPRFSGLQFPNYSSELNVNALELDDSALYLCASRTGAGGPTDTQYFGPGTRLTVL.